The sample holds a few counts of the clone carrying this T cell receptor beta chain. Its antigen is as yet unknown. The record originates from a study of CD8 T cells in ankylosing spondylitis. Making the TCR beta libraries involved quantitative 5'-RACE with molecular barcodes. TCRdb reanalysed the 5' RACE reads using MiXCR and keeps one entry per CDR3 protein. The sample consists of some 250,000 distinct CDR3 sequences, roughly 10% of them appearing once. The CDR3 has 14 amino acids. In germline, CDR1 is SQVTM, CDR2 ANQGSEA. The V and J ends lost 4 bases and 3 bases respectively, with 15 bases between them. Study results and limitations: A motif in TCR beta, a set of about 8 highly homologous variants, appeared characteristic of ankylosing spondylitis blood.

The chain combines TRBV29-1 with TRBJ1-1; D is uncertain. Sequenced sample: blood, either unsorted or a sorted T cell fraction (not recorded which). The source of this sequence is a male donor with ankylosing spondylitis or in good health (not recorded which). CDR3 residues: CSVVPWEHDTEAFF. CDR3 nucleotides: TGCAGCGTTGTCCCATGGGAGCACGACACTGAAGCTTTCTTT. Filled out from reference TRBV29-1 and TRBJ1-1, the complete variable domain reads SAVISQKPSRDICQRGTSLTIQCQVDSQVTMMFWYRQQPGQSLTLIATANQGSEATYESGFVIDKFPISRPNLTFSTLTVSNMSPEDSSIYLCSVVPWEHDTEAFFGQGTRLTVV.